These T cell receptor beta chains were read from a single sample in a study of spatial heterogeneity in lung cancer. Each CDR3 protein gets one entry after TCRdb re-called the 5' RACE reads with MiXCR. The sample contains over 95,000 distinct CDR3 sequences, 10% to 13% of which appear only once. The sample was PBMCs, taken at follow-up. These receptors were taken from a female donor with early-stage non-small cell lung cancer. CDR3s include the opening cysteine and the closing phenylalanine or tryptophan. The D gene is left open where the match is weak. The size entry is marked missing in some rows and otherwise reads once, few, many or a size class.

NA many TRBJ1-1 TRBV4-2 TGTGCCAGCAGGCACCAGTGGCAGAGGAACACTGAAGCTTTCTTT CASRHQWQRNTEAFF
NA few TRBJ2-5 TRBV7-3 TGTGCCAGCAGCTCACAGGGTTTTGAGACCCAGTACTTC CASSSQGFETQYF
TRBD2 few TRBJ2-5 TRBV18 TGTGCCAGCTCACTCGCTAGCGGGAGTATCCAAGAGACCCAGTACTTC CASSLASGSIQETQYF
NA few TRBJ2-7 TRBV20-1 TGCAGTGCTAGAGAGGACTTCAGCGAGCAGTACTTC CSAREDFSEQYF
NA few TRBJ1-5 TRBV7-8 TGTGCCAGCAGCGCCCGCCCGACAAGGAGCAATCAGCCCCAGCATTTT CASSARPTRSNQPQHF
NA few TRBJ1-5 TRBV12-3/TRBV12-4 TGTGCCAGCAGTGGTCAGGATAGCAATCAGCCCCAGCATTTT CASSGQDSNQPQHF
TRBD2 NA TRBJ2-1 TRBV28 TGTGCCAGCAGTAGGTTAGCGGGAGTCTACAATGAGCAGTTCTTC CASSRLAGVYNEQFF
NA NA TRBJ1-4 TRBV6-6 TGTGCCAGCACTGACAGGGAAAAACTGTTTTTT CASTDREKLFF
TRBD1 NA TRBJ1-5 TRBV12-3/TRBV12-4 TGTGCCAGCAGCGACAGGGGCACGCTTCAGCCCCAGCATTTT CASSDRGTLQPQHF
NA NA TRBJ1-1 TRBV27 TGTGCCAGCAGTCAATCAGTGAACACTGAAGCTTTCTTT CASSQSVNTEAFF
TRBD1 NA TRBJ1-1 TRBV7-6 TGTGCCAGCAGCGTACGGACAGGGCCCACTGAAGCTTTCTTT CASSVRTGPTEAFF
NA many TRBJ2-1 TRBV29-1 TGCAGCGTCCGTCCTGCCTCCTACAATGAGCAGTTCTTC CSVRPASYNEQFF
NA many TRBJ2-5 TRBV7-2 TGTGCCAGCAGCCTCAGCCTCGAGACCCAGTACTTC CASSLSLETQYF
NA NA TRBJ1-1 TRBV5-6 TGTGCCAGCATTTTCCGCCTGGGCACTGAAGCTTTCTTT CASIFRLGTEAFF
NA NA TRBJ1-5 TRBV19 TGTGCCAGTAGTTACCCCAGGGGTAGCAATCAGCCCCAGCATTTT CASSYPRGSNQPQHF
TRBD1 NA TRBJ1-1 TRBV20-1 TGCAGTGCTGGGGAAACAGGGGTGGTGAACACTGAAGCTTTCTTT CSAGETGVVNTEAFF
NA few TRBJ2-1 TRBV5-1 TGCGCCAGCAGCAGAAAGACCGGAGGGCCGGATGAGCAGTTCTTC CASSRKTGGPDEQFF
TRBD1 NA TRBJ1-1 TRBV27 TGTGCCAGCAGTTTTTCGGCGGACAGGGGGAACACTGAAGCTTTCTTT CASSFSADRGNTEAFF
NA few TRBJ2-7 TRBV30 TGTGCCTGGGGGGACTCTCGGGGAACCTACGAGCAGTACTTC CAWGDSRGTYEQYF
NA few TRBJ2-5 TRBV20-1 TGCAGTGCCAACTCCGCGGGAATAGGCTATAGGTGGGAGACCCAGTACTTC CSANSAGIGYRWETQYF
NA NA TRBJ2-7 TRBV28 TGTGCCAGCAGTTTCGTACCAATTTACGGGCGGAGCCACTACGAGCAGTACTTC CASSFVPIYGRSHYEQYF
NA NA TRBJ1-1 TRBV4-3 TGCGCCAGCAGCCAAGAGGCAGGGAGAACTGAAGCTTTCTTT CASSQEAGRTEAFF
NA NA TRBJ2-7 TRBV3-1 TGTGCCAGCAGCCAAGGCGCGGGAGAGCAGTACTTC CASSQGAGEQYF
NA NA TRBJ2-4 TRBV27 TGCACCAGCAGTTTTACGGAGGGAATAAACATTCAGTACTTC CTSSFTEGINIQYF
NA NA TRBJ2-7 TRBV28 TGTGCCAGCAGGGACGGACAGACCTACGAGCAGTACTTC CASRDGQTYEQYF
NA few TRBJ1-2 TRBV19 TGTGCCAGTAGTATCGAAGGGGGATTTAACTATGGCTACACCTTC CASSIEGGFNYGYTF
TRBD2 NA TRBJ2-7 TRBV6-2/TRBV6-3 TGTGCCAGCAGCGAAATCGGGAGGGCCAGTCCCTACGAGCAGTACTTC CASSEIGRASPYEQYF
NA many TRBJ2-7 TRBV10-2 TGCGCCAGCAGTGACACATTCCCGATCGAGCAGTACTTC CASSDTFPIEQYF
TRBD2 NA TRBJ2-3 TRBV6-5 TGTGCCAGCAGTTACGAGGCGGGAGGGCCGAGCACAGATACGCAGTATTTT CASSYEAGGPSTDTQYF
NA many TRBJ2-1 TRBV11-2 TGTGCCAGCGGCGGCACTAGGTGGGATGAGCAGTTCTTC CASGGTRWDEQFF
TRBD2 many TRBJ2-5 TRBV24-1 TGTGCCACCAGTGACACCAGACTAGCTTCGGGGACCCAGTACTTC CATSDTRLASGTQYF
NA few TRBJ1-2 TRBV20-1 TGCAGTGTAGGGTTGGATGGCTACACCTTC CSVGLDGYTF
NA NA TRBJ2-2 TRBV7-9 TGTGCCAGCAGATTAGTACAGGGAAACACCGGGGAGCTGTTTTTT CASRLVQGNTGELFF
NA many TRBJ2-5 TRBV20-1 TGCAGTGCTAGAAAGTATCTCCAAGAGACCCAGTACTTC CSARKYLQETQYF
TRBD1 NA TRBJ1-6 TRBV27 TGTGCCAGCAGTTGGGACGGACAGGGGAATTCACCCCTCCACTTT CASSWDGQGNSPLHF
NA many TRBJ1-1 TRBV12-5 TGTGCTAGTGGTTTGACGCCCGCCGAGGAAGCTTTCTTT CASGLTPAEEAFF
NA few TRBJ1-2 TRBV21-1 TGTGCCAGCACCCCCGGGGTACAGGGAGCTGGCTACACCTTC CASTPGVQGAGYTF
NA many TRBJ2-7 TRBV28 TGTGCCAGCAGTTTGAGGGGAACCGCCGCCTACGAGCAGTACTTC CASSLRGTAAYEQYF
NA many TRBJ2-1 TRBV28 TGTGCCAGCAGAAACAGGGTTCTAAATGAGCAGTTCTTC CASRNRVLNEQFF
NA NA TRBJ2-3 TRBV7-3 TGTGCCAGCAGCCCTGAAGGGAGAGATACGCAGTATTTT CASSPEGRDTQYF
NA NA TRBJ1-5 TRBV15 TGTGCCACCAGCAGAGAGGGTCCTTTCCGGGCCAATCAGCCCCAGCATTTT CATSREGPFRANQPQHF
NA NA TRBJ1-1 TRBV29-1 TGCAGCGTCGTGAGGACGAGCACTGAAGCTTTCTTT CSVVRTSTEAFF
NA many TRBJ2-2 TRBV29-1 TGCAGCGGCGGAACCACCGGGGAGCTGTTTTTT CSGGTTGELFF
NA many TRBJ2-1 TRBV5-4 TGTGCCAGCAGTGTACCGGGACCGGTAGCGTCCAATGAGCAGTTCTTC CASSVPGPVASNEQFF
NA NA TRBJ2-1 TRBV19 TGTGCCAGTAGTATAGCTCACAGAGAGCAGTTCTTC CASSIAHREQFF
TRBD1 NA TRBJ2-5 TRBV30 TGTGCCTGGAGTGTAAGGGACAGGGGGCGCAGGGAGACCCAGTACTTC CAWSVRDRGRRETQYF
TRBD2 few TRBJ2-7 TRBV10-3 TGTGCCATCAGGCCAGGGAGTAGCGGGAACGAGCAGTACTTC CAIRPGSSGNEQYF
NA few TRBJ1-1 TRBV6-5 TGTGCCAGCAAACCCGGGTCCCTCAGGACTGAAGCTTTCTTT CASKPGSLRTEAFF
TRBD2 few TRBJ2-3 TRBV20-1 TGCAGTGCTAAGGGGGGACTAGCGGGAGGTGGTGCAGATACGCAGTATTTT CSAKGGLAGGGADTQYF
TRBD2 many TRBJ2-3 TRBV20-1 TGCAGTGCGGCAGGGGGAGCGGGAGGGCCTAGAGATACGCAGTATTTT CSAAGGAGGPRDTQYF
NA NA TRBJ1-1 TRBV29-1 TGCAGCGTTCTTGGGGGAACGAACACTGAAGCTTTCTTT CSVLGGTNTEAFF
NA many TRBJ2-1 TRBV11-1 TGTGCCAGCAGTTCGACATATTACAATGAGCAGTTCTTC CASSSTYYNEQFF
NA many TRBJ1-4 TRBV28 TGTGCCAGCAGACTAACAACTGCAACTAATGAAAAACTGTTTTTT CASRLTTATNEKLFF
NA NA TRBJ2-3 TRBV19 TGTGCCAGTAGACCCGACGGAGCCGGGACAGATACGCAGTATTTT CASRPDGAGTDTQYF
NA few TRBJ2-3 TRBV12-3/TRBV12-4 TGTGCCAGCAGTTTAGCGCTTTCTCTCACAGATACGCAGTATTTT CASSLALSLTDTQYF